These 19 T cell receptor beta chains came from one sample sequenced in a study of cytomegalovirus exposure and HLA in healthy donors (dated by TCRdb to between 2016 and 2019). Library generation was performed with the immunoSEQ multiplex PCR assay. The multiplex PCR relied on a mix of 60 forward primers for TCR Vbeta segments and 13 reverse primers for TCR Jbeta segments. TCRdb took this table from immuneACCESS and kept in-frame rearrangements with V and J called. Such tables lack part of the clones; where checked against another copy, unresolved V genes explain under half of the gap, and the rest is unexplained. Recorded for this sample are 97,000 or so clones; about three fifths of them occurred a single time. The ten largest make up about 4.4% of the sample. Sequencing was performed on PBMCs. The receptors were sampled from a human donor in good health.

This clone was counted a few times. The chain uses TRBV11-2 and TRBJ2-7; the match to TRBD1 covers 8 bases. After removal of 4 bases from V and 4 bases from J, the junction contained 3 bases not matched to a gene. This CDR3 is built from 13 residues. Germline CDR1 is SGHAT and CDR2 is FQNNGV. CDR3: CASSYGQGYEQYF. CDR3 DNA sequence: TGTGCCAGCAGCTACGGACAGGGTTACGAGCAGTACTTC.

J is TRBJ2-5 and V is TRBV7-6; D is perhaps TRBD2 (5 bases). This CDR3 has 19 residues. Trimming cost V 4 bases and J 2 bases, with 26 bases left between them. Germline V gene lookup returns CDR1 SGHVS and CDR2 FNYEAQ. The CDR3 here is CASSSYLWTRKSQQETQYF. The CDR3 region has the DNA TGTGCCAGCAGCTCGTACTTATGGACTCGAAAGTCCCAACAAGAGACCCAGTACTTC.

The genes are TRBV11-2 and TRBJ1-1; TRBD1 might be the D (5 bases). The CDR3 is 14 residues long. V dropped 5 bases and J dropped 7 bases, with 17 bases sitting between them. Germline assignment: CDR1 SGHAT and CDR2 FQNNGV. The CDR3 bases are TGTGCCAGCAGCCTCTTCGGGGGGTTCGGTGAAGCTTTCTTT. Translation: CASSLFGGFGEAFF.

Concerning this clone: At the DNA level, this CDR3 is encoded by other sequences in the same sample as well. The genes are TRBV4-1 and TRBJ2-1, with TRBD2 matching 11 bases. In germline, CDR1 is MGHRA, CDR2 YSYEKL. V lost 1 base, J lost 3 bases, and 2 bases stayed unmatched. The CDR3 length is 16 residues. The CDR3 spells CASSQGGTSGYNEQFF. The CDR3 DNA is TGCGCCAGCAGCCAAGGGGGGACTAGCGGCTACAATGAGCAGTTCTTC.

The CDR3 coding sequence is TGTGCCAGCAGTTTATCCCAACTCCGGAGGACTGAAGCTTTCTTT. This sequence encodes CASSLSQLRRTEAFF. The V call is TRBV27, the J call TRBJ1-1; D call uncertain. The germline gives CDR1 MNHEY, CDR2 SMNVEV (reference sequence). This CDR3 is built from 15 residues. Trimming removed 0 bases from V and 5 bases from J, with 13 bases in between.

This clone was observed a single time. This rearrangement joins TRBV6-5 to TRBJ2-5, with 7 bases matching TRBD1. Germline assignment: CDR1 MNHEY and CDR2 SVGAGI. This CDR3 region has 13 residues. V lost 8 bases, J lost 4 bases, and 7 bases stayed unmatched. CDR3 in amino acids: CASGPGQPETQYF. CDR3 nucleotide sequence: TGTGCCAGCGGCCCGGGACAGCCAGAGACCCAGTACTTC.

V usage is TRBV6-6 and J usage is TRBJ1-1; D not resolved. The CDR3 spans 14 residues. CDR1 is MNHNY and CDR2 is SVGAGI in the germline V gene (reference sequence). Deletions cut 1 base from V and 6 bases from J, with 12 bases between. The CDR3 here is CASSYWSGGAEAFF. CDR3 coding DNA: TGTGCCAGCAGTTACTGGTCTGGCGGCGCTGAAGCTTTCTTT.

This clone was recorded once. V usage is TRBV4-1 and J usage is TRBJ2-1, with 9 bases aligning to TRBD2. This CDR3 has 16 residues. V was pared by 4 bases and J by 5 bases, with 9 bases of the junction left unmatched. Germline V gene data show CDR1 as MGHRA and CDR2 as YSYEKL. The CDR3 region is CASSPVAGDNHNEQFF. CDR3 nucleotides: TGCGCCAGCAGCCCGGTAGCGGGAGATAACCACAATGAGCAGTTCTTC.

The chain has TRBV30 and TRBJ1-1; D is unresolved. The V gene's germline CDR1 is GTSNPN and CDR2 SVGIG (reference sequence). The CDR3 spans 15 residues. With 1 base removed from V and 1 base from J, the gap between germline ends came to 13 bases. CDR3 region: CAWSANIQKNTEAFF. For the CDR3, the DNA is TGTGCCTGGAGTGCCAACATACAGAAGAACACTGAAGCTTTCTTT.

This clone was observed a few times. This rearrangement joins TRBV29-1 to TRBJ1-5, with a weak D call TRBD1 (6 bases). The CDR3 has 15 residues. V was trimmed by 4 bases and J by 7 bases, leaving 20 bases between them. Germline lookup yields CDR1 SQVTM and CDR2 ANQGSEA. CDR3 protein: CSVGQGKLNRQPQHF. CDR3 bases: TGCAGCGTTGGGCAGGGGAAGTTGAATAGACAGCCCCAGCATTTT.

The chain carries TRBV7-9 and TRBJ2-1; TRBD1 agrees at 8 bases. Trimming cost V 5 bases and J 4 bases; bases outside gene matches: 7. CDR1 is SEHNR and CDR2 is FQNEAQ in the germline V gene (reference sequence). The CDR3 spans 15 residues. The CDR3 sequence is CASSAGQDVYNEQFF. In nucleotides, the CDR3 is TGTGCCAGCAGCGCGGGACAGGACGTTTACAATGAGCAGTTCTTC.

The chain couples TRBV30 to TRBJ2-3; TRBD1 is a possible D gene (5 bases). Trimming removed 5 bases from V and 1 base from J, with 13 bases in between. Germline V gives CDR1 GTSNPN, CDR2 SVGIG (reference sequence). The CDR3 loop spans 14 amino acids. This chain's CDR3 is CAWYQGYGTDTQYF. DNA for the CDR3: TGTGCCTGGTACCAGGGATACGGCACAGATACGCAGTATTTT.

The V call is TRBV19, the J call TRBJ1-5; D unclear. V dropped 5 bases and J dropped 7 bases, with 12 bases sitting between them. CDR3 length: 13 residues. In germline, CDR1 is LNHDA, CDR2 SQIVND (reference sequence). The CDR3: CASSYVRGQPQHF. CDR3 in DNA: TGTGCCAGTAGTTATGTCCGGGGACAGCCCCAGCATTTT.

This clone showed up just a few times. V and J are TRBV7-9 and TRBJ2-3, with D uncertain. V dropped 1 base and J dropped 5 bases, with 7 bases sitting between them. CDR3 length equals 13 residues. Germline V gives CDR1 SEHNR, CDR2 FQNEAQ (reference sequence). DNA of the CDR3: TGTGCCAGCAGCTTAGTTTCACTAGATACGCAGTATTTT. Amino acid sequence: CASSLVSLDTQYF. The whole variable domain, filled in from reference TRBV7-9 and TRBJ2-3, reads DTGVSQNPRHKITKRGQNVTFRCDPISEHNRLYWYRQTLGQGPEFLTYFQNEAQLEKSRLLSDRFSAERPKGSFSTLEIQRTEQGDSAMYLCASSLVSLDTQYFGPGTRLTVL.

There are a few counts of this clone. The chain recombines TRBV29-1 with TRBJ2-7, with 12 bases fitting TRBD2. This CDR3 is 13 amino acids long. V was pared by 7 bases and J by 2 bases, with 3 bases of the junction left unmatched. CDR1 is SQVTM and CDR2 is ANQGSEA in the germline V gene. The CDR3 sequence is CSATSGRTYEQYF. As DNA, the CDR3 is TGCAGCGCGACTAGCGGGAGAACCTACGAGCAGTACTTC.

The chain carries TRBV5-1 and TRBJ2-5; 14 positions match TRBD2. CDR1 and CDR2 from the germline V gene are SGHRS and YFSETQ. J was trimmed by 4 bases and V by 4 bases; bases with no gene match: 15. This CDR3 comprises 19 residues. This chain's CDR3 is CASSDGGGLAGEIRETQYF. The CDR3 DNA reads TGCGCCAGCAGCGATGGGGGGGGACTAGCGGGAGAAATAAGAGAGACCCAGTACTTC.

V and J are TRBV7-8 and TRBJ1-1; TRBD1 matches 11 bases. Germline CDR1 and CDR2: SGHVS and FQNEAQ. The CDR3 sequence is 16 residues long. J lost 1 base, V lost 5 bases, and 6 bases had no gene match. Here the CDR3 reads CASSGRDRGANTEAFF. Here the CDR3 DNA reads TGTGCCAGCAGCGGGAGGGACAGGGGGGCGAACACTGAAGCTTTCTTT. The whole variable domain, filled in from reference TRBV7-8 and TRBJ1-1, reads GAGVSQSPRYKVAKRGQDVALRCDPISGHVSLFWYQQALGQGPEFLTYFQNEAQLDKSGLPSDRFFAERPEGSVSTLKIQRTQQEDSAVYLCASSGRDRGANTEAFFGQGTRLTVV.

The DNA of the CDR3 is TGTGCCAGTAGAACTCAGGGGATCGGGGAGCTGTTTTTT. It codes for CASRTQGIGELFF. The V gene is TRBV19, the J gene TRBJ2-2; D possibly corresponds to TRBD1 (6 bases). The CDR3 has 13 amino acids. Trimming took off 6 bases at V and 7 bases at J, with 12 bases between the two ends. Per the germline V gene, CDR1 is LNHDA and CDR2 is SQIVND (reference sequence).

Only a few counts were recorded for this clone. V and J are TRBV4-2 and TRBJ1-1, with unresolved D. V lost 4 bases and J 2 bases, leaving 8 bases between the germline ends. This CDR3 contains 13 residues. Germline V CDR1 and CDR2: LGHNA, YNFKEQ. The CDR3 DNA follows: TGTGCCAGCAGCCTAATTCTTAACACTGAAGCTTTCTTT. Its protein product is CASSLILNTEAFF.